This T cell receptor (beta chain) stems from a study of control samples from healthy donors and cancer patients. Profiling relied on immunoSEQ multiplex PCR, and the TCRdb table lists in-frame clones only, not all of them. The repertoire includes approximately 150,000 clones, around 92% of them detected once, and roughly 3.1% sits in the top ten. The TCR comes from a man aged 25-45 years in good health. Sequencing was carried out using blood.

DNA for the CDR3: TGTGCCACCAGCAGGCGGGAGGGGGGAGGAACTTTCTTT. This codes for CATSRREGGGTFF. This chain connects TRBV15 to TRBJ1-1; a possible D gene is TRBD1 (6 bases). There are 13 residues in the CDR3. The germline V and J ends were trimmed by 3 bases and 12 bases, with 17 bases remaining between them. The germline CDR1 and CDR2 sequences are LNHNV and YYDKDF (reference sequence).